This is a list of T cell receptor beta chains from one sample in a study of glioma-infiltrating T cells. TCRdb reprocessed the multiplex PCR reads with MiXCR, giving one entry per CDR3 protein. This table has tens of thousands of distinct CDR3 sequences, 23% appearing once. What was sequenced was glioma tissue, nonneoplastic brain tissue, or PBMCs (not recorded which). The receptors were sampled from a human donor with low-grade glioma or glioblastoma, undergoing nonglioma brain surgery, or in good health (not recorded which). Each CDR3 is given with its conserved first and last residue. Fields, in order: CDR3 DNA, CDR3 protein, V gene, J gene, D gene, clone size. D genes are given only for firm matches. Clone size is not always given. Where it is, it says once, few, many or a class for expanded clones.

CDR3 DNA: TGTGCCAGCAGTCTAACAGGGTATAAGGAGCTGTTTTTT
CDR3 protein: CASSLTGYKELFF
V gene: TRBV25-1
J gene: TRBJ2-2
D gene: .
clone size: .

CDR3 DNA: TGTGCCAGCAGATCCGGAAATGGTGGGAGGGTTTCCTACGAGCAGTACTTC
CDR3 protein: CASRSGNGGRVSYEQYF
V gene: TRBV6-1
J gene: TRBJ2-7
D gene: TRBD2
clone size: .

CDR3 DNA: TGTGCCAGCAGCCAAGCTGGCCTTGAAGCTTTCTTT
CDR3 protein: CASSQAGLEAFF
V gene: TRBV14
J gene: TRBJ1-1
D gene: .
clone size: many

CDR3 DNA: TGTGCCAGCAGCCAGGCCGGGTCTTCAGAGACCCAGTACTTC
CDR3 protein: CASSQAGSSETQYF
V gene: TRBV14
J gene: TRBJ2-5
D gene: .
clone size: many

CDR3 DNA: TGCGCCAGCAGCCAAGATACGGCTACTTCCTTCTCCTACGAGCAGTACTTC
CDR3 protein: CASSQDTATSFSYEQYF
V gene: TRBV4-1
J gene: TRBJ2-7
D gene: .
clone size: .

CDR3 DNA: TGTGCCAGCAGCTTAGCGGGGGCGAAAGCTTTCTTT
CDR3 protein: CASSLAGAKAFF
V gene: TRBV11-2
J gene: TRBJ1-1
D gene: .
clone size: few

CDR3 DNA: TGTGCCACCAGCAGAGGGGGGGGCCTAGGGGCCTACGAGCAGTACTTC
CDR3 protein: CATSRGGGLGAYEQYF
V gene: TRBV15
J gene: TRBJ2-7
D gene: .
clone size: many

CDR3 DNA: TGTGCCAGCAGCTTGGGGGACAGGGGGAGGAAGAACACTGAAGCTTTCTTT
CDR3 protein: CASSLGDRGRKNTEAFF
V gene: TRBV7-9
J gene: TRBJ1-1
D gene: TRBD1
clone size: many

CDR3 DNA: TGTGCCAGCTCACCCAACCCGGGACAGGGGTCCTCTAACTATGGCTACACCTTC
CDR3 protein: CASSPNPGQGSSNYGYTF
V gene: TRBV18
J gene: TRBJ1-2
D gene: TRBD1
clone size: .

CDR3 DNA: TGCAGTGCCGAGAAGAGCCATGAGCAGTTCTTC
CDR3 protein: CSAEKSHEQFF
V gene: TRBV20-1
J gene: TRBJ2-1
D gene: .
clone size: many

CDR3 DNA: TGCGCCAGCAGCCGCGGACAGGCTTACGAGCAGTACTTC
CDR3 protein: CASSRGQAYEQYF
V gene: TRBV4-1
J gene: TRBJ2-7
D gene: TRBD1
clone size: .

CDR3 DNA: TGCGCCAGCAGCGCGGACAGGGGGCGTAGCACTGAAGCTTTCTTT
CDR3 protein: CASSADRGRSTEAFF
V gene: TRBV5-1
J gene: TRBJ1-1
D gene: TRBD1
clone size: few

CDR3 DNA: TGTGCCAGCAGCCAAGAAATTCGGCACTCGACTTTACAGACCCAGTACTTC
CDR3 protein: CASSQEIRHSTLQTQYF
V gene: TRBV4-2
J gene: TRBJ2-5
D gene: .
clone size: .

CDR3 DNA: TGTGCCAGCAGTTCGCAAGGGTCCTCTGGCTACGCCTTC
CDR3 protein: CASSSQGSSGYAF
V gene: TRBV27
J gene: TRBJ1-2
D gene: .
clone size: .

CDR3 DNA: TGTGCCAGCACATTAAATACGGGGATATTGAACACTGAAGCTTTCTTT
CDR3 protein: CASTLNTGILNTEAFF
V gene: TRBV6-2/TRBV6-3
J gene: TRBJ1-1
D gene: .
clone size: many

CDR3 DNA: TGCGCCAGCAGCCAAGAATTGGCAGCAGGGACCCAGTACTTC
CDR3 protein: CASSQELAAGTQYF
V gene: TRBV4-1
J gene: TRBJ2-5
D gene: .
clone size: many

CDR3 DNA: TGTGCCAGCAGCCAAGGCCAGACCTACGAGCAGTACTTC
CDR3 protein: CASSQGQTYEQYF
V gene: TRBV3-1
J gene: TRBJ2-7
D gene: .
clone size: many

CDR3 DNA: TGCGCCAGCAGCTTGACGCCACAAAACGATCAGCCCCAGCGTCTAACCTTT
CDR3 protein: CASSLTPQNDQPQRLTF
V gene: TRBV5-1
J gene: TRBJ1-5
D gene: .
clone size: once

CDR3 DNA: TGTGCCAGTAGTTCCACCGGGCTCAGAGCCTATCTGGGCTACACCTTC
CDR3 protein: CASSSTGLRAYLGYTF
V gene: TRBV19
J gene: TRBJ1-2
D gene: .
clone size: few

CDR3 DNA: TGTGCCAGCAGTTTATCGGAGGGGTGGGGGATTTATAGCAATCAGCCCCAGCATTTT
CDR3 protein: CASSLSEGWGIYSNQPQHF
V gene: TRBV12-3/TRBV12-4
J gene: TRBJ1-5
D gene: .
clone size: many

CDR3 DNA: TGTGCCAGCAGTTTGGCATGGCAAGAGACCCAGTACTTC
CDR3 protein: CASSLAWQETQYF
V gene: TRBV12-3/TRBV12-4
J gene: TRBJ2-5
D gene: .
clone size: .

CDR3 DNA: TGTGCCAGCAGTCTTACCGGGACAGGGGGGGAGCTGTTTTTT
CDR3 protein: CASSLTGTGGELFF
V gene: TRBV12-3/TRBV12-4
J gene: TRBJ2-2
D gene: TRBD1
clone size: few

CDR3 DNA: TGCAGCGTTGAAGGTGGCAGACCCTACGAGCAGTACTTC
CDR3 protein: CSVEGGRPYEQYF
V gene: TRBV29-1
J gene: TRBJ2-7
D gene: .
clone size: many

CDR3 DNA: TGCAGCGTTGTCGTCTTTGTTAGCTCCTACAATGAGCAGTTCTTC
CDR3 protein: CSVVVFVSSYNEQFF
V gene: TRBV29-1
J gene: TRBJ2-1
D gene: .
clone size: few

CDR3 DNA: TGTGCCAGCAGCCAATCAGCGGGCCCACGGGATACGCAGTATTTT
CDR3 protein: CASSQSAGPRDTQYF
V gene: TRBV3-1
J gene: TRBJ2-3
D gene: .
clone size: many

CDR3 DNA: TGTGCCAGCAGTTACCAACAGAAAGGCAATCAGCCCCAGCATTTT
CDR3 protein: CASSYQQKGNQPQHF
V gene: TRBV6-2/TRBV6-3
J gene: TRBJ1-5
D gene: .
clone size: many